These 3 T cell receptor beta chains came from one sample sequenced in a study of T cell changes during pregnancy in multiple sclerosis. The assay was immunoSEQ multiplex PCR, and TCRdb's table has in-frame clones only and misses some. The data contain 45,000 to 55,000 clones, roughly 91% of them singletons. The sequenced sample was CD4+ T cells from peripheral blood mononuclear cells, obtained after pregnancy. The receptors shown here come from a female donor in good health, enrolled as a control in a pregnancy study.

The chain links TRBV15 to TRBJ2-1, with a weak D call TRBD2 (5 bases). The CDR3 extends over 15 amino acids. The germline V gene has CDR1 LNHNV and CDR2 YYDKDF (reference sequence). The V and J ends lost 3 bases and 9 bases respectively, with 18 bases between them. CDR3 sequence reads: CATSRPHTRASEQFF. The CDR3 nucleotides read TGTGCCACCAGCAGGCCTCATACTAGAGCGAGTGAGCAGTTCTTC.

This chain connects TRBV7-9 to TRBJ1-1; 7 nucleotides align to TRBD1. The junction had 15 bases not matched to a gene; V was cut back by 4 bases and J by 7 bases. This CDR3 is built from 16 residues. CDR1 and CDR2 from the germline V gene are SEHNR and FQNEAQ (reference sequence). This CDR3 reads CASSSLYRGRGVEAFF. CDR3 sequence (DNA): TGTGCCAGCAGCTCATTATACAGGGGAAGGGGAGTTGAAGCTTTCTTT.

The rearrangement joins TRBV7-6 to TRBJ1-5; D gene unclear. This CDR3 is built from 15 residues. Trimming left V 8 bases short and J 1 base short, with 15 bases between. Germline lookup yields CDR1 SGHVS and CDR2 FNYEAQ. The CDR3, as DNA: TGTGCCAGCTCCATCGGTGCGGGAAGCAATCAGCCCCAGCATTTT. Amino acid sequence: CASSIGAGSNQPQHF. Looking up the rest from reference TRBV7-6 and TRBJ1-5 gives the full variable domain: GAGVSQSPRYKVTKRGQDVALRCDPISGHVSLYWYRQALGQGPEFLTYFNYEAQQDKSGLPNDRFSAERPEGSISTLTIQRTEQRDSAMYRCASSIGAGSNQPQHFGDGTRLSIL.